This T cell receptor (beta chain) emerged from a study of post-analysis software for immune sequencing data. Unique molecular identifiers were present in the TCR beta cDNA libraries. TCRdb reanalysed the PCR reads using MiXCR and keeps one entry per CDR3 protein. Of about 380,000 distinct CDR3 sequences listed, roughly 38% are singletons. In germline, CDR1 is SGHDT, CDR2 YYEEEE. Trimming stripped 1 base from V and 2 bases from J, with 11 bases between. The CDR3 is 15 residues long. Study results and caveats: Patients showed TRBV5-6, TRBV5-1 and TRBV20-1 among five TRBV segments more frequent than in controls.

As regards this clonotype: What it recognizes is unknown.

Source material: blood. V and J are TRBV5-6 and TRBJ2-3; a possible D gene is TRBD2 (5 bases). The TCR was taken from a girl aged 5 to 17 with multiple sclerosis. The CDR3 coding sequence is TGTGCCAGCAGCTTGATTACGGGGAACACAGATACGCAGTATTTT. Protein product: CASSLITGNTDTQYF.